The 31 T cell receptor beta chains below come from one sample, sequenced in a study of T-cell memory formation after mild COVID-19. TCRdb processed the 5' RACE reads anew with MiXCR; each CDR3 protein has one entry. The repertoire has some 300,000 distinct CDR3 sequences, approximately 19% of them found once; the top ten carry 20% to 25%. The sample taken for sequencing was PBMCs or a T cell subset sorted from them (not recorded which). The receptors were sampled from a man younger than 30 who had mild COVID-19 (a few samples of this study predate the infection). Cell type and time point are not known.

This clonotype has ten or more counts. The rearrangement joins TRBV6-1 to TRBJ1-6, with unresolved D. The CDR3 is 15 residues long. Deletions cut 7 bases from V and 8 bases from J, with 18 bases between. The germline gives CDR1 MNHNS, CDR2 SASEGT. The CDR3 DNA sequence: TGTGCCAGCAATCCGACGGATGCGAATCATTCACCCCTCCACTTT. Protein product: CASNPTDANHSPLHF.

This clonotype was counted between two and nine times. The chain is built from TRBV2 and TRBJ2-2; maybe TRBD2 (6 bases). The CDR3 spans 15 residues. Trimming left V 7 bases short and J 0 bases short, with 12 bases between. Germline loops: CDR1 SNHLY, CDR2 FYNNEI. The CDR3 spells CASKEWDSNTGELFF. Written as DNA, the CDR3 is TGTGCCAGCAAGGAATGGGACTCGAACACCGGGGAGCTGTTTTTT.

There are many counts of this clonotype. The chain uses TRBV7-3 and TRBJ2-1, with TRBD2 identical over 7 bases. Germline V lookup: CDR1 SGHTA, CDR2 FQGTGA. This CDR3 is 14 amino acids long. V was pared by 5 bases and J by 3 bases, with 4 bases of the junction left unmatched. The CDR3 spells CASSPGLDYNEQFF. Written as DNA, the CDR3 is TGTGCCAGCAGCCCAGGACTAGACTACAATGAGCAGTTCTTC. Full variable domain (outside the CDR3, taken from reference TRBV7-3 and TRBJ2-1): GAGVSQTPSNKVTEKGKYVELRCDPISGHTALYWYRQSLGQGPEFLIYFQGTGAADDSGLPNDRFFAVRPEGSVSTLKIQRTERGDSAVYLCASSPGLDYNEQFFGPGTRLTVL.

In its sample, this clonotype was seen a few times. This chain joins TRBV7-2 and TRBJ2-5; TRBD2 matches at 10 bases. Per the germline V gene, CDR1 is SGHTA and CDR2 is FQGNSA. Trimming cost V 8 bases and J 2 bases; bases outside gene matches: 8. The CDR3 has 15 amino acids. CDR3 in amino acids: CASAWGLAKQETQYF. CDR3 nucleotides: TGTGCCAGCGCGTGGGGACTAGCGAAACAAGAGACCCAGTACTTC. Combining the CDR3 with reference TRBV7-2 and TRBJ2-5 gives the whole variable domain GAGVSQSPSNKVTEKGKDVELRCDPISGHTALYWYRQSLGQGLEFLIYFQGNSAPDKSGLPSDRFSAERTGGSVSTLTIQRTQQEDSAVYLCASAWGLAKQETQYFGPGTRLLVL.

The J gene is TRBJ2-5, the V gene TRBV6-2 or TRBV6-3; D gene uncertain. CDR3 length: 15 amino acids. Germline V gene lookup returns CDR1 MNHEY and CDR2 SVGEGT. Trimming took 3 bases from V and 3 from J, leaving 14 bases between them. CDR3 DNA sequence: TGTGCCAGCAGTTATCTGTGGGGTGCCGAAGAGACCCAGTACTTC. Amino acids: CASSYLWGAEETQYF.

This clonotype was counted a few times. The CDR3 reads CASSLADDEQFF. The CDR3 bases are TGTGCCAGCAGCCTCGCGGATGATGAGCAGTTCTTC. V gene TRBV4-2 combines with J gene TRBJ2-1; D not certain. The germline V and J ends were trimmed by 4 bases and 8 bases, with 9 bases remaining between them. Per the germline V gene, CDR1 is LGHNA and CDR2 is YNFKEQ. CDR3 length: 12 amino acids.

The J gene is TRBJ2-4, the V gene TRBV7-9, with 7 bases aligning to TRBD1. J gave up 0 bases and V 0 bases, and 5 bases lay outside the gene matches. There are 17 residues in the CDR3. Per the germline V gene, CDR1 is SEHNR and CDR2 is FQNEAQ (reference sequence). Here the CDR3 DNA reads TGTGCCAGCAGCTTAGCCGCGCAGGGGGTAGCCAAAAACATTCAGTACTTC. It specifies CASSLAAQGVAKNIQYF.

Ten or more counts support this clonotype. The J gene is TRBJ2-2, the V gene TRBV7-3; a weak D match, TRBD2 (5 bases). V lost 5 bases and J lost 1, with 14 bases in between. CDR3 length: 16 amino acids. In germline, CDR1 is SGHTA, CDR2 FQGTGA. In nucleotides, the CDR3 is TGTGCCAGCAGCCGAGGCCCCGCGGGGAACACCGGGGAGCTGTTTTTT. It specifies CASSRGPAGNTGELFF.

This clonotype was counted only a few times. The chain uses TRBV5-1 and TRBJ1-1; D is perhaps TRBD1 (5 bases). Deletions cut 7 bases from V and 1 base from J, with 17 bases between. CDR1 and CDR2 (germline): SGHRS, YFSETQ. The CDR3 consists of 15 residues. Written as DNA, the CDR3 is TGCGCCAGCCGGGCCACGGGACGAGAGAACACTGAAGCTTTCTTT. This codes for CASRATGRENTEAFF.

J is TRBJ2-7 and V is TRBV7-9; D unresolved. Trimming removed 1 base from V and 4 bases from J, with 8 bases in between. Germline loops: CDR1 SEHNR, CDR2 FQNEAQ (reference sequence). The CDR3 runs to 13 residues. The CDR3, as DNA: TGTGCCAGCAGCTTAGGGATGTCGTACGAGCAGTACTTC. Protein product: CASSLGMSYEQYF.

The gene calls are TRBV4-3 and TRBJ1-1, with D maybe TRBD1 (5 bases). The length of the CDR3 is 16 residues. V gave up 0 bases and J gave up 3 bases, with 14 bases separating them. Germline values: CDR1 LGHNA, CDR2 YSLEER. Written as DNA, the CDR3 is TGCGCCAGCAGCCAAGATTGGGTCGAACAGGACACTGAAGCTTTCTTT. Translated: CASSQDWVEQDTEAFF.

This clonotype has a handful of counts. The J gene is TRBJ2-5, the V gene TRBV7-6; D possibly uses TRBD1 or TRBD2 (6 bases each). The germline gives CDR1 SGHVS, CDR2 FNYEAQ. V lost 4 bases and J 7 bases, leaving 10 bases between the germline ends. The CDR3 is 12 amino acids. The CDR3 nucleotides read TGTGCCAGCAGCTCCGAGGGGGGGACCCAGTACTTC. It is translated as CASSSEGGTQYF. The entire variable domain, with the rest obtained from reference TRBV7-6 and TRBJ2-5, is as follows: GAGVSQSPRYKVTKRGQDVALRCDPISGHVSLYWYRQALGQGPEFLTYFNYEAQQDKSGLPNDRFSAERPEGSISTLTIQRTEQRDSAMYRCASSSEGGTQYFGPGTRLLVL.

The chain is built from TRBV10-3 and TRBJ2-3, with D possibly being TRBD2 (6 bases). The CDR3 runs 16 residues. V dropped 5 bases and J dropped 0 bases, with 15 bases sitting between them. From germline, CDR1 is ENHRY and CDR2 SYGVKD. The CDR3 loop is CAISTAGYPSTDTQYF. In nucleotides, the CDR3 is TGTGCCATCAGTACCGCGGGGTACCCTAGCACAGATACGCAGTATTTT.

The chain joins TRBV6-1 to TRBJ2-2; D ambiguous. Germline CDR1 and CDR2: MNHNS and SASEGT. With 4 bases removed from V and 6 bases from J, the gap between germline ends came to 6 bases. The length of the CDR3 is 12 residues. The CDR3 is CASSVGSGELFF. The CDR3 DNA is TGTGCCAGCAGTGTGGGGTCCGGGGAGCTGTTTTTT.

The V call is TRBV5-1, the J call TRBJ2-5, with D tentatively TRBD1 (5 bases). CDR3 length equals 13 residues. The germline V and J ends were trimmed by 4 bases and 3 bases, with 10 bases remaining between them. From germline, CDR1 is SGHRS and CDR2 YFSETQ. In nucleotides, the CDR3 is TGCGCCAGCAGCCGGAGCAGGGAAGAGACCCAGTACTTC. Translation gives CASSRSREETQYF. Based on the CDR3 plus reference TRBV5-1 and TRBJ2-5, the full variable domain is KAGVTQTPRYLIKTRGQQVTLSCSPISGHRSVSWYQQTPGQGLQFLFEYFSETQRNKGNFPGRFSGRQFSNSRSEMNVSTLELGDSALYLCASSRSREETQYFGPGTRLLVL.

The gene calls are TRBV5-1 and TRBJ2-3, with D perhaps matching TRBD1 (5 bases). The germline V gene has CDR1 SGHRS and CDR2 YFSETQ. The V end lost 2 bases, the J end lost 0 bases, and 10 bases lay between the germline ends. CDR3 length: 15 residues. CDR3 residues: CASSLTGASTDTQYF. CDR3 DNA: TGCGCCAGCAGCTTAACAGGAGCTAGCACAGATACGCAGTATTTT.

The genes are TRBV27 and TRBJ1-4; weak D call: TRBD1 (5 bases). Looked up from germline, CDR1 is MNHEY and CDR2 is SMNVEV (reference sequence). This CDR3 comprises 15 residues. Trimming left V 3 bases short and J 5 bases short, with 13 bases between. As DNA, the CDR3 is TGTGCCAGCAGTTTCAGGCGGGGACCAAATGAAAAACTGTTTTTT. Its protein is CASSFRRGPNEKLFF.

This clonotype was detected ten times or more. CDR3 sequence (DNA): TGTGCCAGCCGCCGGACAGGTGGCTCACCCCTCCACTTT. This encodes CASRRTGGSPLHF. This rearrangement joins TRBV7-8 to TRBJ1-6; 7 bases are shared with TRBD1. The CDR3 sequence is 13 residues long. V lost 8 bases to trimming and J lost 10 bases; unmatched junction nucleotides: 8. CDR1 is SGHVS and CDR2 is FQNEAQ in the germline V gene.

The gene calls are TRBV2 and TRBJ1-4, with D hard to call. Germline lookup yields CDR1 SNHLY and CDR2 FYNNEI. The V and J ends lost 0 bases and 8 bases respectively, with 10 bases between them. The CDR3 has 14 amino acids. CDR3 in amino acids: CASSEALQGEKLFF. Here the CDR3 DNA reads TGTGCCAGCAGTGAAGCGCTTCAAGGGGAAAAACTGTTTTTT.

The chain joins TRBV5-1 to TRBJ2-3, with D hard to call. V gave up 5 bases and J gave up 0 bases, with 10 bases separating them. In germline, CDR1 is SGHRS, CDR2 YFSETQ. The CDR3 is made up of 14 amino acids. CDR3 in amino acids: CASRASSSTDTQYF. The CDR3 DNA follows: TGCGCCAGCAGGGCGTCCTCTAGCACAGATACGCAGTATTTT.

In its sample, this clonotype was seen a few times. The chain combines TRBV5-1 with TRBJ1-6; D is unresolved. Trimming shortened V by 3 bases and J by 9 bases, and 16 bases separated the two germline ends. Germline V gene lookup returns CDR1 SGHRS and CDR2 YFSETQ. CDR3 size: 15 residues. CDR3 region: CASSSGQVDSSPLHF. The CDR3 DNA is TGCGCCAGCAGCTCAGGCCAAGTGGATAGTTCACCCCTCCACTTT.

The chain combines TRBV28 with TRBJ1-5, with 9 bases identical to TRBD1. V shed 4 bases and J 5 bases; nucleotides not matched to a gene: 6. CDR3 length: 15 amino acids. Germline CDR1 and CDR2: MDHEN and SYDVKM. CDR3 sequence (DNA): TGTGCCAGCAGTTCCGGGACAGGGAAACATCAGCCCCAGCATTTT. Its protein is CASSSGTGKHQPQHF.

The chain carries TRBV7-9 and TRBJ1-1, with a weak D call TRBD1 (5 bases). Germline V gene sequence: CDR1 SEHNR, CDR2 FQNEAQ (reference sequence). The germline V and J ends were trimmed by 3 bases and 6 bases, with 23 bases remaining between them. The CDR3 contains 17 residues. DNA for the CDR3: TGTGCCAGCAGCTTTAGCTCGGCGAGAGGAAAGGGGCCTGAAGCTTTCTTT. Its translation: CASSFSSARGKGPEAFF.

This chain uses TRBV28 with TRBJ2-3; 11 bases fit TRBD1. V lost 2 bases and J lost 5; bases outside the gene matches: 12. This CDR3 has 18 amino acids. CDR1 is MDHEN, CDR2 SYDVKM, per germline. CDR3: CASSLRPPGQGVKDTQYF. The CDR3 coding sequence is TGTGCCAGCAGTTTACGTCCTCCGGGACAGGGGGTGAAAGATACGCAGTATTTT.

J is TRBJ2-2 and V is TRBV15; D not resolved. V was trimmed by 8 bases and J by 5 bases, leaving 24 bases between them. Germline V CDR1 and CDR2: LNHNV, YYDKDF (reference sequence). This CDR3 region has 17 residues. CDR3 sequence: CATLFIPSPYATGELFF. As DNA, the CDR3 is TGTGCCACCCTCTTCATCCCATCACCCTATGCTACCGGGGAGCTGTTTTTT. The whole variable domain, remainder taken from reference TRBV15 and TRBJ2-2, is DAMVIQNPRYQVTQFGKPVTLSCSQTLNHNVMYWYQQKSSQAPKLLFHYYDKDFNNEADTPDNFQSRRPNTSFCFLDIRSPGLGDTAMYLCATLFIPSPYATGELFFGEGSRLTVL.

This clonotype occurred a few times. The J gene is TRBJ2-1, the V gene TRBV12-3 or TRBV12-4; the match to TRBD2 covers 14 bases. The CDR3 length is 19 residues. J was trimmed by 5 bases and V by 6 bases; bases with no gene match: 15. The CDR3 here is CASSHYGRGLAGDNNEQFF. In nucleotides, the CDR3 is TGTGCCAGCAGCCATTATGGCCGGGGACTAGCGGGGGATAACAATGAGCAGTTCTTC.

The chain combines TRBV2 with TRBJ1-1; D is uncertain. The CDR3 consists of 11 residues. Germline loops: CDR1 SNHLY, CDR2 FYNNEI. Trimming removed 10 bases at V and 3 bases at J, with 9 bases between. The CDR3 protein is CATSGDTEAFF. The CDR3 DNA is TGTGCCACCTCAGGCGACACTGAAGCTTTCTTT. The entire variable domain, with the rest obtained from reference TRBV2 and TRBJ1-1, is as follows: EPEVTQTPSHQVTQMGQEVILRCVPISNHLYFYWYRQILGQKVEFLVSFYNNEISEKSEIFDDQFSVERPDGSNFTLKIRSTKLEDSAMYFCATSGDTEAFFGQGTRLTVV.

This clonotype was seen at least ten times. The genes are TRBV5-6 and TRBJ1-1, with TRBD1 identical over 7 bases. The CDR3 totals 13 residues. CDR1 is SGHDT and CDR2 is YYEEEE in the germline V gene. V shed 5 bases, J shed 4 bases, and the junction held 5 bases outside the gene matches. The CDR3 DNA is TGTGCCAGCAGGGGTGACAGGGTCACTGAAGCTTTCTTT. Protein sequence: CASRGDRVTEAFF.

The gene calls are TRBV4-1 and TRBJ2-7; D remains unclear. Germline CDR1 is MGHRA and CDR2 is YSYEKL. The CDR3 sequence is 15 residues long. Trimming left V 0 bases short and J 2 bases short, with 11 bases between. CDR3 in amino acids: CASSQDSGRAYEQYF. The CDR3 DNA sequence: TGCGCCAGCAGCCAAGATAGTGGTCGGGCCTACGAGCAGTACTTC.

In its sample, this clonotype was seen many times. This chain connects TRBV7-9 to TRBJ2-5; D remains ambiguous. Germline V lookup: CDR1 SEHNR, CDR2 FQNEAQ (reference sequence). The V and J ends lost 2 bases and 4 bases respectively, with 14 bases between them. The CDR3 has 15 amino acids. CDR3 loop: CASSLRGSIGETQYF. The CDR3 bases are TGTGCCAGCAGCTTACGCGGTAGCATCGGAGAGACCCAGTACTTC.

The chain recombines TRBV20-1 with TRBJ2-4, with 8 bases that match TRBD2. From germline, CDR1 is DFQATT and CDR2 SNEGSKA (reference sequence). There are 14 residues in the CDR3. J gave up 9 bases and V 2 bases, and 9 bases lay outside the gene matches. CDR3 nucleotides: TGCAGTGCTAGAAAGAGCGGGGGCTTTGGCATTCAGTACTTC. Amino acids: CSARKSGGFGIQYF.